This T cell receptor beta chain was documented in a study of human T cells and chemical hapten exposure. Background on the study: How much TCR each sample yielded varied, mostly because pooled library volumes differed slightly.

Library construction involved attaching unique molecular identifiers to individual cDNA molecules, which allowed quantitative, reproducible TCR counting. Original data processing: The median was roughly 100,000 TCRs per sample, ranging roughly 20,000 to 750,000. TCRdb reanalysed the reads using MiXCR and keeps one entry per CDR3 protein. The V and J calls were not made by the authors but by TCRdb's processing. The table records about 120,000 distinct CDR3 sequences, less than 10% of them present only once. Unfractionated whole blood served as the source for total RNA extraction. This clonotype was picked up many times. The target antigen is unknown. The CDR3 has 14 amino acids. V lost 8 bases and J lost 5, with 17 bases in between. General study points: After DPC sensitization, TCRs above 1 in 1000 frequency showed no change.

The rearrangement joins TRBV12-3 or TRBV12-4 to TRBJ2-3, with D perhaps matching TRBD1 or TRBD2 (6 bases each). This receptor was identified in a human donor in good health. Some clones in this sample may be carry-over from other donors' samples. The sequenced material came from whole blood. CDR3 nucleotide sequence: TGTGCCAGCTCGAGAGGGGGGCGGGGAGATACGCAGTATTTT. Translation: CASSRGGRGDTQYF.